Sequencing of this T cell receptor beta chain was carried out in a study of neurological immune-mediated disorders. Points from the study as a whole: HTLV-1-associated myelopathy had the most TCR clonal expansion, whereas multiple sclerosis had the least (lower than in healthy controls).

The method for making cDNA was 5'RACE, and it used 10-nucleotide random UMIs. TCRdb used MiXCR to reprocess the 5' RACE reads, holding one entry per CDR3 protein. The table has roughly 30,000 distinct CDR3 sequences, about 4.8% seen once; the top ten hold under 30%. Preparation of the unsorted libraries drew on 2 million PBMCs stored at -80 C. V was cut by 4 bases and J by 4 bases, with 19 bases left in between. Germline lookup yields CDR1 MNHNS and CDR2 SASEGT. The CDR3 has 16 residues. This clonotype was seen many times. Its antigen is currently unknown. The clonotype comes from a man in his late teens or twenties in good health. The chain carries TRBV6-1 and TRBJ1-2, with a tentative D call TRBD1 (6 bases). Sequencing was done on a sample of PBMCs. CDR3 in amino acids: CASSAAQDRPLYGYTF. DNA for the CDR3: TGTGCCAGCAGTGCAGCCCAGGACAGACCCCTCTATGGCTACACCTTC.